This T cell receptor beta chain was profiled in a study of OX40 agonist ivuxolimab in advanced cancers. Assay used: immunoSEQ multiplex PCR; TCRdb lists only in-frame clones, some missing. The repertoire includes about 43,000 clones, approximately 83% of them detected once, and 30% to 45% sits in the top ten. Exclusion applied to patients with autoimmune disease history or systemic immunosuppression. The timepoints at which blood was sampled were baseline, cycle 4 day 1, and cycle 7 day 1. Study results and limitations: Near-lowest levels of clonal expansion characterized partial responders at 0.1-3.0 mg/kg.

Between the trimmed V and J ends, which lost 2 bases and 3 bases, there was a span of 8 bases. The V gene's germline CDR1 is SGHRS and CDR2 YFSETQ. The CDR3 has 13 residues. Concerning this clone: Its antigen remains unidentified.

The source material was CD4+ or CD8+ T cells sorted from blood, sampled in a trial of the OX40 agonist ivuxolimab. The chain joins TRBV5-1 to TRBJ1-1; the D gene is possibly TRBD1 (5 bases). The clonotype was recovered from an adult with an advanced solid tumor such as melanoma, head and neck, liver or kidney cancer. CDR3 DNA sequence: TGCGCCAGCAGCTTTGTAGGGGACACTGAAGCTTTCTTT. As protein: CASSFVGDTEAFF.